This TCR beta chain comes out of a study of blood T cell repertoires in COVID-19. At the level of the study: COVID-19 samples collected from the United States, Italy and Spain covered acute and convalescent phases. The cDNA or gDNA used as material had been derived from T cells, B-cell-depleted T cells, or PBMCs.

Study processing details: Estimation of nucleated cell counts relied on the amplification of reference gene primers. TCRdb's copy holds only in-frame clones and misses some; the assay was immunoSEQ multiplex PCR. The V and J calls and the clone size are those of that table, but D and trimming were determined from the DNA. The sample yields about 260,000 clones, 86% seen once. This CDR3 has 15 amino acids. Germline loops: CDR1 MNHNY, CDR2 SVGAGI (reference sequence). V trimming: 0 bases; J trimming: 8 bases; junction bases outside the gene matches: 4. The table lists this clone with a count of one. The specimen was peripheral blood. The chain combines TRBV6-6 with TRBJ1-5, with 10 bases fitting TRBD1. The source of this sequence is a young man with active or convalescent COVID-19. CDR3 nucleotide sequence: TGTGCCAGCAGTTACTCAGGACAGGGGGGAAAGCCCCAGCATTTT. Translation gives CASSYSGQGGKPQHF.